This TCR beta chain was retrieved from a study of T cells after yellow fever vaccination. About the research overall: Preparation of the low-cell-number fractions used SMART-Seq v4 Ultra Low Input.

Germline V gene data show CDR1 as MNHEY and CDR2 as SMNVEV (reference sequence). The length of the CDR3 is 16 residues. V lost 5 bases, J lost 2 bases, and 9 bases stayed unmatched. This clonotype was seen a handful of times. TCRdb fed the 5' RACE reads into MiXCR, producing one record per CDR3 protein. The sample contains about 330,000 distinct CDR3 sequences, over 4% of which appear only once. This sample comprised PBMCs, obtained 5 days after the yellow fever booster vaccination. V gene TRBV27 combines with J gene TRBJ2-3; 8 bases align to TRBD2. The receptor's source is a young man who received the YFV17D yellow fever vaccine. CDR3 DNA sequence: TGTGCCAGCAGTGCATTAGCGGGGCGAAACACAGATACGCAGTATTTT. Its protein is CASSALAGRNTDTQYF.